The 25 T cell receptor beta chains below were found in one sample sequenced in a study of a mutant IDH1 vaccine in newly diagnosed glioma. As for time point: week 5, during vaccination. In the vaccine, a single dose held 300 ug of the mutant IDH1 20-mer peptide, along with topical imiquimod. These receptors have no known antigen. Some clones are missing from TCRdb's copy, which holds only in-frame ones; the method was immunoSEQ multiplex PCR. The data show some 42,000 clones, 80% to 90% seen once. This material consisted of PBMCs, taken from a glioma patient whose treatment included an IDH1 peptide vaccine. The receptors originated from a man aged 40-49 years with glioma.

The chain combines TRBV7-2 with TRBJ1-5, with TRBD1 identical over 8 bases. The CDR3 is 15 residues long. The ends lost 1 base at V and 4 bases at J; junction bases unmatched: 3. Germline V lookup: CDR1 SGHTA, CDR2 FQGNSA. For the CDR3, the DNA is TGTGCCAGCAGCTTAGAGGACAGGGCAAATCAGCCCCAGCATTTT. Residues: CASSLEDRANQPQHF.

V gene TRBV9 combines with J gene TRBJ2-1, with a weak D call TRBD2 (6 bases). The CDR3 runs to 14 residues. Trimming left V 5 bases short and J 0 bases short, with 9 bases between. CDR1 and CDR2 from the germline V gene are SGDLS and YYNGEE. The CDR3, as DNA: TGTGCCAGCAGTTCCGGGAGCTCCTACAATGAGCAGTTCTTC. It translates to CASSSGSSYNEQFF.

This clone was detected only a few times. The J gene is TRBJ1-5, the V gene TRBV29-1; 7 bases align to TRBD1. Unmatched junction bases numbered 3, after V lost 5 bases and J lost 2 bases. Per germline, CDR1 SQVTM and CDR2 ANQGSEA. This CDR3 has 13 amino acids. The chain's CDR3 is CSVRGLGNQPQHF. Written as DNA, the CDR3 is TGCAGCGTTAGGGGGCTTGGCAATCAGCCCCAGCATTTT.

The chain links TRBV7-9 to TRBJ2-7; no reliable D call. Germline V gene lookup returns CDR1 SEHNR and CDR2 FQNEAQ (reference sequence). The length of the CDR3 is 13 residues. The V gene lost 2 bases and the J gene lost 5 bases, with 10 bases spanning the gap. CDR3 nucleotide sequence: TGTGCCAGCAGCTTACTTGGCGTCCACGAGCAGTACTTC. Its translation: CASSLLGVHEQYF.

The CDR3 loop reads CASSPRPGNEKLFF. As DNA, the CDR3 is TGTGCCAGCTCCCCCAGGCCAGGAAATGAAAAACTGTTTTTT. The chain is built from TRBV18 and TRBJ1-4; D uncertain. The CDR3 loop spans 14 amino acids. CDR1 and CDR2 (germline): KGHSH, LQKENI. The V gene lost 6 bases and the J gene lost 5 bases, with 13 bases spanning the gap.

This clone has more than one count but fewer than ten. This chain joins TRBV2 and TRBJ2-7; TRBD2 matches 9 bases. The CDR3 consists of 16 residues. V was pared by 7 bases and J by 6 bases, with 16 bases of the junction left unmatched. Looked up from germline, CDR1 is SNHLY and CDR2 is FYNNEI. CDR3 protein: CASTPGLGSGRREQYF. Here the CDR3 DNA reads TGTGCCAGCACCCCAGGGTTGGGTAGCGGGAGACGCGAGCAGTACTTC.

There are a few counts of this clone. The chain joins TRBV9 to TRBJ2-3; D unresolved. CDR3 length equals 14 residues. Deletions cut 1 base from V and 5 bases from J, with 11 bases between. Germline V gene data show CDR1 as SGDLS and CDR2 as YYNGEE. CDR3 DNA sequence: TGTGCCAGCAGCGTATTGACGAGTGGAGATACGCAGTATTTT. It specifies CASSVLTSGDTQYF. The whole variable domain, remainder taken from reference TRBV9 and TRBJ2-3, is DSGVTQTPKHLITATGQRVTLRCSPRSGDLSVYWYQQSLDQGLQFLIQYYNGEERAKGNILERFSAQQFPDLHSELNLSSLELGDSALYFCASSVLTSGDTQYFGPGTRLTVL.

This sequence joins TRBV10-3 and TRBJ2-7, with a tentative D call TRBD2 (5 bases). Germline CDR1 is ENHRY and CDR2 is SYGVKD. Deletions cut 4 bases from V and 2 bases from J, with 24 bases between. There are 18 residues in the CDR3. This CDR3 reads CAISGEIIGGPKTYEQYF. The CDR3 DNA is TGTGCCATCAGTGGCGAGATTATCGGAGGCCCTAAAACCTACGAGCAGTACTTC.

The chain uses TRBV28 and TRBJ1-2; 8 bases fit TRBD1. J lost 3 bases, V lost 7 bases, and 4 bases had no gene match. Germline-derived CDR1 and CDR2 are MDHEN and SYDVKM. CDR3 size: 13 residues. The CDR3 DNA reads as TGTGCCAGCACCCCAGGGGGCCACTATGGCTACACCTTC. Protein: CASTPGGHYGYTF.

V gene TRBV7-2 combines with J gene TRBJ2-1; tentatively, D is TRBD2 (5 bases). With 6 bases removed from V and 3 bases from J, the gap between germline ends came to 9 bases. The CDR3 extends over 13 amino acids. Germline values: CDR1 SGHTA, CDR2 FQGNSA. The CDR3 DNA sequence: TGTGCCAGCAGGCTCGGGAACTACAATGAGCAGTTCTTC. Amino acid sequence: CASRLGNYNEQFF.

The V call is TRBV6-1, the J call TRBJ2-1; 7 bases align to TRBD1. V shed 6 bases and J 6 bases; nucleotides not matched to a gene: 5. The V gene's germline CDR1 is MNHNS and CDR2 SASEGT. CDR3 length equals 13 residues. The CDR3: CASRSTGINEQFF. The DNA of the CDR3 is TGTGCCAGCAGATCGACAGGGATCAATGAGCAGTTCTTC.

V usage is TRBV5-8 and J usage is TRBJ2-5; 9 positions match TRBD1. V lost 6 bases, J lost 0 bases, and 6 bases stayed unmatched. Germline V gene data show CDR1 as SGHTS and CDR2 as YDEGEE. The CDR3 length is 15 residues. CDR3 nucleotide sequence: TGTGCCAGCAACCGGAACAGGGGGCACCAAGAGACCCAGTACTTC. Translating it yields CASNRNRGHQETQYF. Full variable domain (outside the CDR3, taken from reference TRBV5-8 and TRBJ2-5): EAGVTQSPTHLIKTRGQQATLRCSPISGHTSVYWYQQALGLGLQFLLWYDEGEERNRGNFPPRFSGRQFPNYSSELNVNALELEDSALYLCASNRNRGHQETQYFGPGTRLLVL.

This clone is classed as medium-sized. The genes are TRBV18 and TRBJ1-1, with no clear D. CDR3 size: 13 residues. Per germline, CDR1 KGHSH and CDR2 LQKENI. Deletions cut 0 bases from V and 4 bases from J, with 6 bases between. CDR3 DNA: TGTGCCAGCTCACCACCCGTTTCCACTGAAGCTTTCTTT. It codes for CASSPPVSTEAFF.

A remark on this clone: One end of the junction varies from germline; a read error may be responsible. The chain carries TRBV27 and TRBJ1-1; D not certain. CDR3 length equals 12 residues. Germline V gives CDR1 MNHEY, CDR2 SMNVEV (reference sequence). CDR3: CASRIRGGPLGF. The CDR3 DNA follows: TGTGCCAGCAGAATCCGAGGAGGGCCCCTGGGATTC.

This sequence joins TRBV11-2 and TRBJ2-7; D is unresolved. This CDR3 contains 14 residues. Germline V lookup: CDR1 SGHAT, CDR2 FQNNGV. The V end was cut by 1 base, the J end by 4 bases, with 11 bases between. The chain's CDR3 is CASSLVYSAYEQYF. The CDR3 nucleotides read TGTGCCAGCAGCTTAGTCTATAGTGCATACGAGCAGTACTTC. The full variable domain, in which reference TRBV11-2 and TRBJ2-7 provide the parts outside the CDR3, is EAGVAQSPRYKIIEKRQSVAFWCNPISGHATLYWYQQILGQGPKLLIQFQNNGVVDDSQLPKDRFSAERLKGVDSTLKIQPAKLEDSAVYLCASSLVYSAYEQYFGPGTRLTVT.

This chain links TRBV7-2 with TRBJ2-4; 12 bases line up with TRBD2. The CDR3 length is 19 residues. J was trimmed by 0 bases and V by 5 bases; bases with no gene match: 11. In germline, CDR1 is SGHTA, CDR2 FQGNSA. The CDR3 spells CASSATRLAGDIAKNIQYF. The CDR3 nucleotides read TGTGCCAGCAGCGCTACACGACTAGCGGGGGATATAGCCAAAAACATTCAGTACTTC.

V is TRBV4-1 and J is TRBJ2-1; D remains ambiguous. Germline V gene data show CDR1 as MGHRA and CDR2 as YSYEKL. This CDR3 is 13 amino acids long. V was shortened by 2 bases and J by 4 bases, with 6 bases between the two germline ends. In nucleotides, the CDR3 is TGCGCCAGCAGCCAAACACCTTACAATGAGCAGTTCTTC. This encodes CASSQTPYNEQFF.

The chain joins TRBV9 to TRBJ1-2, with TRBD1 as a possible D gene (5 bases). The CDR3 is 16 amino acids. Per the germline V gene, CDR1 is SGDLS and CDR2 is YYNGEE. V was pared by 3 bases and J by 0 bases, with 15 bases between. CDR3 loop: CASSDGARSSNYGYTF. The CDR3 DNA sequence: TGTGCCAGCAGCGATGGGGCCAGGAGCTCTAACTATGGCTACACCTTC.

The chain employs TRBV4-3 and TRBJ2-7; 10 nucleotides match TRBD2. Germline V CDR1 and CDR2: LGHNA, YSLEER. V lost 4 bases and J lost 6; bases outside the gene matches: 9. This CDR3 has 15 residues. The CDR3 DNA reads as TGCGCCAGCAGCCGGAAAACCAGCGGGAGGGGCGAGCAGTACTTC. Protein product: CASSRKTSGRGEQYF.

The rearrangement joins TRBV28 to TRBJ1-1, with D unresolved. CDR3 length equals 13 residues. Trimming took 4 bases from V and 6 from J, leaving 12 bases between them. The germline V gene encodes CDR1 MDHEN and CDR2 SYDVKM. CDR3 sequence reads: CASSYQGWAEAFF. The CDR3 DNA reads TGTGCCAGCAGTTACCAAGGTTGGGCTGAAGCTTTCTTT.

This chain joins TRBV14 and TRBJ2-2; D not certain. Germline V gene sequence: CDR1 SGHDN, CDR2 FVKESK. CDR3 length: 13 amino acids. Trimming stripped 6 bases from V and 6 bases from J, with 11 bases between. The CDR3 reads CASSPRFPGELFF. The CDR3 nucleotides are TGTGCCAGCAGTCCTAGGTTTCCCGGGGAGCTGTTTTTT.

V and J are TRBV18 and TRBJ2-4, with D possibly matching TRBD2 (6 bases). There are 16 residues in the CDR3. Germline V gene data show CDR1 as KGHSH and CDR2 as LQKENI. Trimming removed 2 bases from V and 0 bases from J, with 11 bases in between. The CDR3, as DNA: TGTGCCAGCTCACCAGAGACGGGGGTAGCCAAAAACATTCAGTACTTC. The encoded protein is CASSPETGVAKNIQYF.

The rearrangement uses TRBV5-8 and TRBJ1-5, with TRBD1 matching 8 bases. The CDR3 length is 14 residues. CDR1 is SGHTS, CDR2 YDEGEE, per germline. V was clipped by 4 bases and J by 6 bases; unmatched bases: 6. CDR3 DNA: TGTGCCAGCAGCCCCAGGACAGGGACTCAGCCCCAGCATTTT. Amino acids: CASSPRTGTQPQHF. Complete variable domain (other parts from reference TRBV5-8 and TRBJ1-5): EAGVTQSPTHLIKTRGQQATLRCSPISGHTSVYWYQQALGLGLQFLLWYDEGEERNRGNFPPRFSGRQFPNYSSELNVNALELEDSALYLCASSPRTGTQPQHFGDGTRLSIL.

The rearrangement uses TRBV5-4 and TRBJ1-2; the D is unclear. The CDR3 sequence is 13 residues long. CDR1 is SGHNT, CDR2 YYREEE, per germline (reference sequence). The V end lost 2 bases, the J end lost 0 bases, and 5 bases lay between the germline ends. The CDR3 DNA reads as TGTGCCAGCAGCTTCGGGTCTAACTATGGCTACACCTTC. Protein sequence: CASSFGSNYGYTF.

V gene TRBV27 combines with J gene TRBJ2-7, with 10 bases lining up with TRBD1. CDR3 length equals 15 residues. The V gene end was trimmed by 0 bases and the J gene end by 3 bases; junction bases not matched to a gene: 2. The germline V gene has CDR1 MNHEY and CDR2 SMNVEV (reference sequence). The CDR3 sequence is CASSLSRTGGYEQYF. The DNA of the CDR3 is TGTGCCAGCAGTTTATCCCGGACAGGGGGCTACGAGCAGTACTTC.